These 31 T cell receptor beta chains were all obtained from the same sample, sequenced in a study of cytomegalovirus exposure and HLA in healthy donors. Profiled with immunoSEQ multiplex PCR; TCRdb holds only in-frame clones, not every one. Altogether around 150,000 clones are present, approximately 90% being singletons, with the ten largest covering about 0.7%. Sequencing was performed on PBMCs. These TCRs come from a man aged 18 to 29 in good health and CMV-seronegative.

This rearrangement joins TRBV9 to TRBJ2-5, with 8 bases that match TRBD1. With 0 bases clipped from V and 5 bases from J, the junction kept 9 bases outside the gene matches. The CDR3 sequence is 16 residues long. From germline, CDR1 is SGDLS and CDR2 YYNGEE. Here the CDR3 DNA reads TGTGCCAGCAGCGTAGAGGACAGGGCCGAATTGGAGACCCAGTACTTC. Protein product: CASSVEDRAELETQYF.

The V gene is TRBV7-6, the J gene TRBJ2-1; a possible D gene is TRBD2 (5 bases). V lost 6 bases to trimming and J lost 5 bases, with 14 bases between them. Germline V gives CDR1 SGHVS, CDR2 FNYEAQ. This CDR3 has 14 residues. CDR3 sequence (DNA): TGTGCCAGCAGTTCCGACTACCCGAACAATGAGCAGTTCTTC. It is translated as CASSSDYPNNEQFF.

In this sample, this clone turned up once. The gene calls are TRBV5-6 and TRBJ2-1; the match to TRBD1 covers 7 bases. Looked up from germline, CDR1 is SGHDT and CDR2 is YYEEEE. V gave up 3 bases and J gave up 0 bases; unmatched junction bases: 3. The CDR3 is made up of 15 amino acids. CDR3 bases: TGTGCCAGCAGCTACGACAGGGACTCCTACAATGAGCAGTTCTTC. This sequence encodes CASSYDRDSYNEQFF.

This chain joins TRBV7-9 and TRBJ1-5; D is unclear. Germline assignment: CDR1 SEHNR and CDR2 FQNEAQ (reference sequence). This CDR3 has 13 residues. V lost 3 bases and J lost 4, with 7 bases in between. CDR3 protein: CASSFTENQPQHF. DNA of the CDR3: TGTGCCAGCAGCTTCACAGAGAATCAGCCCCAGCATTTT. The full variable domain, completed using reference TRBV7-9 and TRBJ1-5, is DTGVSQNPRHKITKRGQNVTFRCDPISEHNRLYWYRQTLGQGPEFLTYFQNEAQLEKSRLLSDRFSAERPKGSFSTLEIQRTEQGDSAMYLCASSFTENQPQHFGDGTRLSIL.

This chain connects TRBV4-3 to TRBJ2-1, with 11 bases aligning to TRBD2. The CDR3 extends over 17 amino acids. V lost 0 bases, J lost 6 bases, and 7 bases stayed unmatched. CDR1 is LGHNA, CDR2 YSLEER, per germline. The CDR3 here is CASSQDPLAGGANEQFF. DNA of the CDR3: TGCGCCAGCAGCCAAGATCCCCTAGCGGGAGGAGCCAATGAGCAGTTCTTC.

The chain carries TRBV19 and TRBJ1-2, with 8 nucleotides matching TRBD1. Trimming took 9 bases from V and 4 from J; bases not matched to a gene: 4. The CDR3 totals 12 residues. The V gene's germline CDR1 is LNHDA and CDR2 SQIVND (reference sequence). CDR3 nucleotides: TGTGCCAGCACGGACAGGGCCTATGGCTACACCTTC. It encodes CASTDRAYGYTF.

CDR3 nucleotide sequence: TGCGCCAGCAGTGAGTTCTCGAACACCGGGGAGCTGTTTTTT. This gives the protein CASSEFSNTGELFF. V and J are TRBV10-2 and TRBJ2-2; D not resolved. The CDR3 loop spans 14 amino acids. Germline loops: CDR1 WSHSY, CDR2 SAAADI. Trimming left V 1 base short and J 0 bases short, with 3 bases between.

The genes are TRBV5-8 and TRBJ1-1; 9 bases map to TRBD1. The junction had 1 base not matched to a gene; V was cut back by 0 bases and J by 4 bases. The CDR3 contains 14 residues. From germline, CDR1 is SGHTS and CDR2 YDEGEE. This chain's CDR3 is CASSLGTGVTEAFF. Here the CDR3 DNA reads TGTGCCAGCAGCTTGGGGACAGGGGTCACTGAAGCTTTCTTT.

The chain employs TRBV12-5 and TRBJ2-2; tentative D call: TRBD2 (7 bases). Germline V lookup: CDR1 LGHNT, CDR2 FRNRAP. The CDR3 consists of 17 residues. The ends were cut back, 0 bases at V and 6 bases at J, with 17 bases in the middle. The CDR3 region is CASGLVFRGARPGELFF. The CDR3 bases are TGTGCTAGTGGTTTGGTTTTTCGGGGGGCGCGCCCCGGGGAGCTGTTTTTT.

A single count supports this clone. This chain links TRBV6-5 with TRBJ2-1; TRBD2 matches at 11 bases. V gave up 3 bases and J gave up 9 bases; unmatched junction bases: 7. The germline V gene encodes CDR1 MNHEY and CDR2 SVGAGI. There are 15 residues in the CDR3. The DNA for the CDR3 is TGTGCCAGCAGTTATAGACTAGCGGGACCGAGTGAGCAGTTCTTC. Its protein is CASSYRLAGPSEQFF.

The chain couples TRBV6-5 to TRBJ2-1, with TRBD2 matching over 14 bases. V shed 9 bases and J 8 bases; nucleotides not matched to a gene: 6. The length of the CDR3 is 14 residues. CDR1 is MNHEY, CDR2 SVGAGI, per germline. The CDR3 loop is CASRLAGGPYEQFF. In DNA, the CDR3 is TGTGCCAGTCGACTAGCGGGAGGGCCCTATGAGCAGTTCTTC.

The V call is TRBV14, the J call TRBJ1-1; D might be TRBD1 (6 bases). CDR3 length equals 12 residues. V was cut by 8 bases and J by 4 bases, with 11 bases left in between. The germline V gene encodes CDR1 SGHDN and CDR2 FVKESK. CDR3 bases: TGTGCCAGCGCGGCGGGGGCCACTGAAGCTTTCTTT. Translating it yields CASAAGATEAFF.

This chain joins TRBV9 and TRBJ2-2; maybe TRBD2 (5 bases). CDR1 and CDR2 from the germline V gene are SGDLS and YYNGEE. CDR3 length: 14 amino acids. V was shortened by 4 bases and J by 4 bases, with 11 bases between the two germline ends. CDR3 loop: CASSRGLTTGELFF. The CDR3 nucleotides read TGTGCCAGCAGCCGAGGGTTGACCACCGGGGAGCTGTTTTTT.

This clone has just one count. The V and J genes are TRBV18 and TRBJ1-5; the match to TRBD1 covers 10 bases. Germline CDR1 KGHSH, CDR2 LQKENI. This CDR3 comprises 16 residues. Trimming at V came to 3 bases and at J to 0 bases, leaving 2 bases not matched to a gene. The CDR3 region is CASSPGQGISNQPQHF. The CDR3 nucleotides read TGTGCCAGCTCACCGGGACAGGGGATTAGCAATCAGCCCCAGCATTTT.

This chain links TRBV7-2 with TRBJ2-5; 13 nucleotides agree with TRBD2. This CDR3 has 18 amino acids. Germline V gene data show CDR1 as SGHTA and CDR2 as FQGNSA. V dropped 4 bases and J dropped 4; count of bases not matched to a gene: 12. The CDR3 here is CASSSGRLGTSGIETQYF. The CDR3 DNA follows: TGTGCCAGCAGCTCCGGCAGACTAGGGACTAGCGGGATAGAGACCCAGTACTTC.

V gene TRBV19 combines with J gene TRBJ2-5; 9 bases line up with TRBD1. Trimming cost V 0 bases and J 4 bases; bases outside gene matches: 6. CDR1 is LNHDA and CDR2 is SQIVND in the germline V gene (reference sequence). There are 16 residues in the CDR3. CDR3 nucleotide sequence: TGTGCCAGTAGTATAGATCTAGTGGGACAGGGAGAGACCCAGTACTTC. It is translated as CASSIDLVGQGETQYF.

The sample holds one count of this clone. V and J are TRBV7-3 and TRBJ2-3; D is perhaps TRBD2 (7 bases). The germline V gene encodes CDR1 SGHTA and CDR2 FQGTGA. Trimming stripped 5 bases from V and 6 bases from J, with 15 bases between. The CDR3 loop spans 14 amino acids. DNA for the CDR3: TGTGCCAGCAGCCCACGGGGGGCCCGCGATACGCAGTATTTT. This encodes CASSPRGARDTQYF. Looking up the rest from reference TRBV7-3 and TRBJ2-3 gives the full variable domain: GAGVSQTPSNKVTEKGKYVELRCDPISGHTALYWYRQSLGQGPEFLIYFQGTGAADDSGLPNDRFFAVRPEGSVSTLKIQRTERGDSAVYLCASSPRGARDTQYFGPGTRLTVL.

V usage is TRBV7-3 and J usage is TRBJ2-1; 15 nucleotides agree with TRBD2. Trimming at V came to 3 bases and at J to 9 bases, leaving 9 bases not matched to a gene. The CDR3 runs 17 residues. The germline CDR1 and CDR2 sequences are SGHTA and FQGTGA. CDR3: CASSFSRTSGGVGEQFF. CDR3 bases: TGTGCCAGCAGCTTTTCCCGGACTAGCGGGGGGGTTGGTGAGCAGTTCTTC.

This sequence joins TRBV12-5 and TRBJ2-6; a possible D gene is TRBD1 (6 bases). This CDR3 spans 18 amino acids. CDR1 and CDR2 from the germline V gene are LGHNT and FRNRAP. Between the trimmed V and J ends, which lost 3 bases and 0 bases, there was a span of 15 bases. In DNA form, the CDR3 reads TGTGCTAGTGGTTTACCTCAGGGGTTTGGCTCTGGGGCCAACGTCCTGACTTTC. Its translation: CASGLPQGFGSGANVLTF.

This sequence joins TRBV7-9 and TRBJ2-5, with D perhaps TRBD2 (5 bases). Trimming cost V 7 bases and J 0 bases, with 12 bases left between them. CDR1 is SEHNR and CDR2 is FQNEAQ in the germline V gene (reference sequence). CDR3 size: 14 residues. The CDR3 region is CASIRAEYQETQYF. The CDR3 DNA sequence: TGTGCCAGCATCCGAGCGGAGTACCAAGAGACCCAGTACTTC.

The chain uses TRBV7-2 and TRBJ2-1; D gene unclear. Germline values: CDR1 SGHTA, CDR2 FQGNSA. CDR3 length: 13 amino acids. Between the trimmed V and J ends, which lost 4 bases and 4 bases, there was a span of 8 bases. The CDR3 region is CASSSYLYNEQFF. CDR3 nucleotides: TGTGCCAGCAGCTCCTACCTTTACAATGAGCAGTTCTTC.

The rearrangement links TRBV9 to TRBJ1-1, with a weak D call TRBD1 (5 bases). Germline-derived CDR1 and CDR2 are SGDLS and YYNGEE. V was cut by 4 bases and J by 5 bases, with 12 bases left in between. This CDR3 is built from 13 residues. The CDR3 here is CASSPSGMTEAFF. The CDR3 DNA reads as TGTGCCAGCAGCCCGTCAGGGATGACTGAAGCTTTCTTT.

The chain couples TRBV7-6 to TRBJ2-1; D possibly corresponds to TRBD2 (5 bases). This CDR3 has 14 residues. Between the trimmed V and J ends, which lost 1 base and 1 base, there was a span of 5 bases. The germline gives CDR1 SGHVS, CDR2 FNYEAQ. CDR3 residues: CASSLGGSYNEQFF. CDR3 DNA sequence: TGTGCCAGCAGCTTAGGAGGGTCCTACAATGAGCAGTTCTTC. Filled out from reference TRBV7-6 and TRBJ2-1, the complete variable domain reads GAGVSQSPRYKVTKRGQDVALRCDPISGHVSLYWYRQALGQGPEFLTYFNYEAQQDKSGLPNDRFSAERPEGSISTLTIQRTEQRDSAMYRCASSLGGSYNEQFFGPGTRLTVL.

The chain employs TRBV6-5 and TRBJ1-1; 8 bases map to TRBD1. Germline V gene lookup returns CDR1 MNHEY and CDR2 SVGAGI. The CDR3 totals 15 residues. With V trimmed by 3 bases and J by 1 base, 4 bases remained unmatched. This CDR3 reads CASSYEGQGNTEAFF. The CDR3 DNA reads TGTGCCAGCAGTTATGAAGGACAGGGGAACACTGAAGCTTTCTTT.

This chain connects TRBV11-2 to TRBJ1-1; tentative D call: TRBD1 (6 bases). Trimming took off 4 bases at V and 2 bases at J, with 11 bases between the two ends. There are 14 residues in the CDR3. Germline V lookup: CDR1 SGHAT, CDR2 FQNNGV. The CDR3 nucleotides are TGTGCCAGCAGCTCCGGGACAATCAACACTGAAGCTTTCTTT. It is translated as CASSSGTINTEAFF.

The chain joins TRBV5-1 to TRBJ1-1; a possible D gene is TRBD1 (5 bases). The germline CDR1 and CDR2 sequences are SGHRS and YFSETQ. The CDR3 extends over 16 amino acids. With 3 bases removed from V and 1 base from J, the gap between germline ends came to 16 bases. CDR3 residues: CASSYDTGRKNTEAFF. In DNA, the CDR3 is TGCGCCAGCAGCTACGATACAGGTCGCAAGAACACTGAAGCTTTCTTT.

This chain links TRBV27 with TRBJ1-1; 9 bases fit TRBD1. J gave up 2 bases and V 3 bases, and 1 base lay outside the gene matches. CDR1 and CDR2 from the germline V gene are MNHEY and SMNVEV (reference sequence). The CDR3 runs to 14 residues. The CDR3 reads CASSLGQGNTEAFF. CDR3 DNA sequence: TGTGCCAGCAGTTTGGGACAGGGAAACACTGAAGCTTTCTTT.

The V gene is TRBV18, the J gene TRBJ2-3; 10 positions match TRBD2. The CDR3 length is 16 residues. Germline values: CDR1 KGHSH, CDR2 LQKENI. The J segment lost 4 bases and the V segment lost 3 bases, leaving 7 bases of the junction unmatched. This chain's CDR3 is CASSPRLAGRSDTQYF. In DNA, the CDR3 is TGTGCCAGCTCACCCAGACTAGCGGGTAGATCAGATACGCAGTATTTT.

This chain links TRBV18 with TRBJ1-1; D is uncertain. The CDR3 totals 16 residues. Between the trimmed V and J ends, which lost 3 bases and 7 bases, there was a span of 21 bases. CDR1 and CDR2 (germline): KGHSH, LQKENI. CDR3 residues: CASSPVDFSSGGEAFF. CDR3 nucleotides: TGTGCCAGCTCACCCGTAGACTTCAGTTCTGGAGGTGAAGCTTTCTTT.

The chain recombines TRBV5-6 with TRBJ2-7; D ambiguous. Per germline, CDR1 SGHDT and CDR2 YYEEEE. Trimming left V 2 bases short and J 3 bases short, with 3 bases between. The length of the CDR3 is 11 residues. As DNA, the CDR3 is TGTGCCAGCAGCTTTAACTACGAGCAGTACGTC. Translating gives CASSFNYEQYV.

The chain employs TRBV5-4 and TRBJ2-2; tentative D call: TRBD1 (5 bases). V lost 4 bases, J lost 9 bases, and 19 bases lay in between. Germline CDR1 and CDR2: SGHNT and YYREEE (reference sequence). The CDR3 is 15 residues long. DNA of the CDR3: TGTGCCAGCAGCCGGCTAGGGGCCCCCCCCCGGGAGCTGTTTTTT. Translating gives CASSRLGAPPRELFF.